This paragraph reports one T cell receptor beta chain. What this receptor recognizes is not known. No clone much larger than this one lies a single base away; base qualities are absent. The library was generated by 5' RACE. The sequencer listed for this sample is Illumina HiSeq 2500. A second PCR of about 6 to 11 cycles was run with a J-beta primer mix and a sample-barcoded 5' primer. Each TCR beta cDNA molecule received a unique molecular identifier from a template-switch 5' adaptor carrying 12 random nucleotides. Each sample yielded at least 2.5 million CDR3-containing paired-end reads. First-strand cDNA synthesis was performed from all RNA using the Mint cDNA synthesis kit, with priming by a TRBC-specific oligonucleotide. All cDNA was treated with uracil-DNA glycosylase and then went through a first 18-cycle PCR with the universal primers M1SS and BC2_uni_R. Processing in the source paper ran as follows. For normalization, 1 million high-quality reads, each with a distinct molecular identifier, were randomly selected from each sample. Instead of being binned into consensus sequences, reads that shared molecular identifiers were thrown out. MiTCR, run with a Q25 quality threshold and the strictest error-elimination algorithm, handled CDR3 identification, clonotype clustering and error correction. A nonparametric unseen species model with Euler transformation was used to estimate a lower bound on total TCR beta diversity. TCRdb reprocessed the public reads (quality trimming at Q25 with fastp, clone calling with MiXCR) and kept in-frame beta chains. Each CDR3 protein gets just one entry, which takes the most common genes and DNA from the rows behind it. The V and J calls reflect TCRdb's pipeline rather than the authors' work. This sample comprises around 650,000 distinct CDR3 sequences, approximately 40% of them detected only once. Jointly, the top ten make up about 32% of the sample.

The sample belongs to a study of blood T cells in healthy people across ages (dated by TCRdb to 2014 to 2015). In terms of the full investigation: In model experiments, template switching captured about one uniquely barcoded TCR beta cDNA molecule for every two T cells. To track age-related changes in TCR beta repertoire diversity, the study relied on deep sequencing normalized with unique cDNA molecular identifiers. The donors were split into four age groups: young (average about 15 years), middle-aged (about 40), aged (roughly 65) and long-lived (roughly 86). Donors of different ages were randomly distributed across sequencing lanes to avoid experimental bias. The study analyzed two additional independent replicas of 1 million unique cDNA reads from the same blood draw for two donors, one aged 18 to 29 and one aged 80 or older.

The 35 to 40 donors, aged about 6 to 100 years, were systemically healthy Caucasian individuals from Russia. Each donor gave about 11 milliliters of peripheral blood, drawn into EDTA-treated Vacutainer tubes. Ficoll-Paque density-gradient centrifugation was used to isolate PBMCs, with at least 6.5 million per sample. Trizol reagent was used to extract total RNA from the PBMCs, yielding at least 6 micrograms per sample. For every donor, flow cytometry on a PBMC aliquot measured the percentage of naive CD45RAhigh/CD27high T cells. The investigation overall reported the following: Estimates of total diversity from one million sequenced T cells were regarded as lower bounds and underestimates. Compared with the aged group, the long-lived group had more naive CD4+ T cells, fewer expanded clones and increased TCR diversity, a pattern suggesting age selection. Because donor CMV infection status was unknown, age-related changes in expanded clonotypes were potentially confounded. As age increased, observed TCR beta diversity per million T cells dropped in a roughly linear way, and a significant reduction was already evident by age about 40. Since profiling was done on bulk unsorted PBMCs, naive and antigen-experienced compartments could not be conclusively compared. A strong correlation was found between observed TCR beta diversity and the percentage of naive T cells measured by flow cytometry.

Based on the germline V gene, the CDR1 and CDR2 sequences are SGHTA and FQGNSA. V sheds 1 base and J sheds 4 bases, leaving 11 bases between their ends. The cysteine opens and the phenylalanine closes a CDR3 of 15 amino acids. Solely the CDR3 DNA is kept, with 45 bases framed from the first base. Sequencing was carried out using blood. This TCR was sampled from a man older than 75 in good health. The V gene is TRBV7-2 and the J gene is TRBJ1-5, with the D gene too uncertain to name. CDR3 loop: CASSLGSTANQPQHF. The DNA is TGTGCCAGCAGCTTAGGTAGTACAGCTAATCAGCCCCAGCATTTT.